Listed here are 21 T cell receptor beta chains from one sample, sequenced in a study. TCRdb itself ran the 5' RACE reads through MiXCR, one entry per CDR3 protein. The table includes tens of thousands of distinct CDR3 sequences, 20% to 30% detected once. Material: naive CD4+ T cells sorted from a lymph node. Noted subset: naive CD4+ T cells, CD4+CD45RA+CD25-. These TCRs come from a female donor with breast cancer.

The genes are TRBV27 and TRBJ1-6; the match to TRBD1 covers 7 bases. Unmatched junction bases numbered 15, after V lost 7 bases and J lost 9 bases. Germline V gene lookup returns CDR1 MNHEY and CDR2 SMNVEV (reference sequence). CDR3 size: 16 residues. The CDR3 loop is CASTLYGEGGSSPLHF. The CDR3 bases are TGTGCCAGCACCCTTTACGGGGAAGGGGGCAGTTCACCCCTCCACTTT.

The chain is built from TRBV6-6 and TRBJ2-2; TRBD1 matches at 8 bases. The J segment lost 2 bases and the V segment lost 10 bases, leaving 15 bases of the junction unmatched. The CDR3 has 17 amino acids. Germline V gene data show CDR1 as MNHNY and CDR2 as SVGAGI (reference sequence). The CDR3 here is CATAEIGTGSNTGELFF. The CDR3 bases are TGTGCCACGGCGGAGATCGGGACAGGTTCAAACACCGGGGAGCTGTTTTTT.

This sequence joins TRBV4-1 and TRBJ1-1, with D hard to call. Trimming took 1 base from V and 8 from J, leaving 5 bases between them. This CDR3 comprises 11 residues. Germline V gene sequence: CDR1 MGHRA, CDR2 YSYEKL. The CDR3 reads CASSQGREAFF. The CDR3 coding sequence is TGCGCCAGCAGCCAAGGACGCGAAGCTTTCTTT.

The CDR3 reads CASSLGGRGADTQYF. CDR3 sequence (DNA): TGTGCCAGCAGTTTAGGTGGCAGGGGGGCAGATACGCAGTATTTT. V usage is TRBV28 and J usage is TRBJ2-3; D possibly corresponds to TRBD1 (7 bases). Trimming pared 2 bases from V and 4 bases from J, leaving 13 bases between. Germline assignment: CDR1 MDHEN and CDR2 SYDVKM. The CDR3 runs to 15 residues.

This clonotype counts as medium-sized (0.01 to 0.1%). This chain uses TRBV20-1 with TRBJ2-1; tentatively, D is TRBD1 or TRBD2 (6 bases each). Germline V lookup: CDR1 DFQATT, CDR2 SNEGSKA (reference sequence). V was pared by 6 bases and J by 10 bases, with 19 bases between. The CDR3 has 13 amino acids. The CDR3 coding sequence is TGCAGTGCCCCGGGGGCGGCTAGTGTCGAGCAGTTCTTC. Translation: CSAPGAASVEQFF.

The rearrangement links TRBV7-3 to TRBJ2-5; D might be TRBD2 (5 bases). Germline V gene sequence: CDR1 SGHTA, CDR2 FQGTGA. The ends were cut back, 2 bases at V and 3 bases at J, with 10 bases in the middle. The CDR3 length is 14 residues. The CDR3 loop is CASSLGLAEETQYF. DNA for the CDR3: TGTGCCAGCAGCTTAGGGCTAGCTGAAGAGACCCAGTACTTC.

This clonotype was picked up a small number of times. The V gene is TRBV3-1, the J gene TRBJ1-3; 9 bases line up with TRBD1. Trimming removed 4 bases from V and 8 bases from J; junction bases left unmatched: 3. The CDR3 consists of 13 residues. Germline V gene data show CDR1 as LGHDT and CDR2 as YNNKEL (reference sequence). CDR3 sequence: CASSPTGGDTIYF. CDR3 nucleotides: TGTGCCAGCAGCCCGACAGGGGGGGACACCATATATTTT.

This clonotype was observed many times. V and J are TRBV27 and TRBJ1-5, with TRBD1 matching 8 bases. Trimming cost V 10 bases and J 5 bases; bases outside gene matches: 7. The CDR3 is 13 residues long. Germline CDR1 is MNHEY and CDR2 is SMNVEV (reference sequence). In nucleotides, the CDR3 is TGTGCCACCCGGACAGGGATTGATCAGCCCCAGCATTTT. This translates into CATRTGIDQPQHF.

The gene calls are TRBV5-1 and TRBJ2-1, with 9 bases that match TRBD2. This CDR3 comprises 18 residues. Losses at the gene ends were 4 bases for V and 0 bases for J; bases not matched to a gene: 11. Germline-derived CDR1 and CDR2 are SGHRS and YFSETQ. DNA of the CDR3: TGCGCCAGCAGCGTACCCGGGACTAGCATTCCCTCCTACAATGAGCAGTTCTTC. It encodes CASSVPGTSIPSYNEQFF.

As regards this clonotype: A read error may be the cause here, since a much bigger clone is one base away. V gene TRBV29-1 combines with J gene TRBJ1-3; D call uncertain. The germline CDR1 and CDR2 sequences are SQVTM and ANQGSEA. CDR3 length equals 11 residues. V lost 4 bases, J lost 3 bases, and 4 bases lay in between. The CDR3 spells CSVGLGNTIYF. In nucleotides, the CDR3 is TGCAGCGTTGGTCTTGGAAACACCATATATTTT.

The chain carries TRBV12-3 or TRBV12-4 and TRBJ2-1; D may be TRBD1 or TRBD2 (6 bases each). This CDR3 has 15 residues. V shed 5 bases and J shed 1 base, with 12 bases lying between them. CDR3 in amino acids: CASSGRTASYNEQFF. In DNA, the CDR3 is TGTGCCAGCAGTGGGAGGACAGCATCCTACAATGAGCAGTTCTTC.

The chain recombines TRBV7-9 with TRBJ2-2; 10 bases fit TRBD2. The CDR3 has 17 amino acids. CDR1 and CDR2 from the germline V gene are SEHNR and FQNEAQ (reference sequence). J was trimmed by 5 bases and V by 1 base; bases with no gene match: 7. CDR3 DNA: TGTGCCAGCAGCTTAGTCACTAGCGGGATCGGGACCGGGGAGCTGTTTTTT. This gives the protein CASSLVTSGIGTGELFF.

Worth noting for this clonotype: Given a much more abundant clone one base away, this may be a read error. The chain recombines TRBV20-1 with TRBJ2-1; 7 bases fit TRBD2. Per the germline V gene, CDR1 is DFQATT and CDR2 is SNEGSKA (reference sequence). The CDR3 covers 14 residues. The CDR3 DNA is TGCAGTACTAGTCGCGGGAGTGTCTACAATGAGCAGTTCTTC. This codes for CSTSRGSVYNEQFF.

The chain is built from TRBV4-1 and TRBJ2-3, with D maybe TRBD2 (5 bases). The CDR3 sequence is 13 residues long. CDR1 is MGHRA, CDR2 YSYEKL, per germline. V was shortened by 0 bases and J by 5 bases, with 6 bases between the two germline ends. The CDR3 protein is CASSQDEGDTQYF. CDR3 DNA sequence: TGCGCCAGCAGCCAAGATGAGGGAGATACGCAGTATTTT.

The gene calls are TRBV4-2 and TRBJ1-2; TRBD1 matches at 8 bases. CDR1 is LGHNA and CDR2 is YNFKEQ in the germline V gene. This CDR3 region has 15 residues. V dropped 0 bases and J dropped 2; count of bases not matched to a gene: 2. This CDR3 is CASSQDRGQNYGYTF. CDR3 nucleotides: TGTGCCAGCAGCCAAGACAGGGGGCAGAACTATGGCTACACCTTC.

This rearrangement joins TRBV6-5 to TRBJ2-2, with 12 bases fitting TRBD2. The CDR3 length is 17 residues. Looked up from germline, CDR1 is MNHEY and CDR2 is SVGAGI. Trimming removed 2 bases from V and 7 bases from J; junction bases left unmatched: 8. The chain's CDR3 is CASSYLAGGPSSGELFF. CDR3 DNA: TGTGCCAGCAGTTACCTAGCGGGGGGGCCGTCGAGCGGGGAGCTGTTTTTT.

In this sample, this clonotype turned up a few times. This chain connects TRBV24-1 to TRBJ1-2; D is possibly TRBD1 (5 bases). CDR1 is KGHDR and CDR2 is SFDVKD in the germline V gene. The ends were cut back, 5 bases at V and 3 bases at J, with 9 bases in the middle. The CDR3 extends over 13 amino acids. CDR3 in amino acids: CATSGQGDYGYTF. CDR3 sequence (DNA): TGTGCCACCAGTGGGCAGGGTGACTATGGCTACACCTTC.

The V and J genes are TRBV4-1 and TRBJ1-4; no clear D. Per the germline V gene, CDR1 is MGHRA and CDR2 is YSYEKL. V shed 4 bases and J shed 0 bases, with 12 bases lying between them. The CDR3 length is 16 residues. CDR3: CASSLTTDATNEKLFF. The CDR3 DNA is TGCGCCAGCAGCCTTACGACCGATGCAACTAATGAAAAACTGTTTTTT.

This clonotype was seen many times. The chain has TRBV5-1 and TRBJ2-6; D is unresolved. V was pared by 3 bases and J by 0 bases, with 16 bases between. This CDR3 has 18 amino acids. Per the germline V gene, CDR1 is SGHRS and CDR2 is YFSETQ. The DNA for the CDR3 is TGCGCCAGCAGCTCTGGTCAAAAAATGGCCTCTGGGGCCAACGTCCTGACTTTC. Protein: CASSSGQKMASGANVLTF.

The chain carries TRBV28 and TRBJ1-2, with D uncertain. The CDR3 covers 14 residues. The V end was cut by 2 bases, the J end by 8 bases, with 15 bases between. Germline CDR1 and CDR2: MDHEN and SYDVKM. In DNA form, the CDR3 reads TGTGCCAGCAGTTTAGAAGGGCCCAATGAGGGCTACACCTTC. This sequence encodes CASSLEGPNEGYTF.

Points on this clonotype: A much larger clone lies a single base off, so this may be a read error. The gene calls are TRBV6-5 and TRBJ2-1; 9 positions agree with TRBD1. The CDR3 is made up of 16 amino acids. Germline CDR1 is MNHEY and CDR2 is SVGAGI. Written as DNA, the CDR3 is TGTGCCACCAACAAAACCGGGACAGGGTCCTGCAATGAGCAGTTCTTC. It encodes CATNKTGTGSCNEQFF.